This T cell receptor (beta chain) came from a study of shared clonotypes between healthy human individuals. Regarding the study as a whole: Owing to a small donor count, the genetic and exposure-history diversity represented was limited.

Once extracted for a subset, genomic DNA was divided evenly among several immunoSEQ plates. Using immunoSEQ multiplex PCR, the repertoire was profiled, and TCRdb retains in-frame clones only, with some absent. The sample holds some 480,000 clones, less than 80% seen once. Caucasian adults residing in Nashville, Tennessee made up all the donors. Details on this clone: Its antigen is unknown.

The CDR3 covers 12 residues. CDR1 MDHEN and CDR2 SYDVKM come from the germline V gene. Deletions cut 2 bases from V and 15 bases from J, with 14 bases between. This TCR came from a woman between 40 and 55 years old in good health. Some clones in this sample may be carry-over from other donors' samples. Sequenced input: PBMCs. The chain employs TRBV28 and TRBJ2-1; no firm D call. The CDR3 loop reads CASSLGGFEPFF. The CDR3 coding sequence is TGTGCCAGCAGTTTAGGTGGATTCGAACCGTTCTTC.